One sample yielded the 2 T cell receptor beta chains listed below, sequenced in a study of T cells in Graves' hyperthyroidism and ophthalmopathy. RNA transcripts provided the source from which TCR beta CDR3 regions were amplified. Researchers ran a first-round RT-PCR on the TCR CDR3 using the HTBI primer set. MiXCR, run by TCRdb on the multiplex PCR reads, gives a single entry per CDR3 protein. This table has approximately 700,000 distinct CDR3 sequences, 16% appearing once. The source material was blood. The receptor source for this set is a man aged 18-30 years with Graves' hyperthyroidism.

This clonotype has ten or more counts. The chain carries TRBV12-3 or TRBV12-4 and TRBJ2-1, with TRBD2 matching over 7 bases. V was pared by 6 bases and J by 6 bases, with 8 bases of the junction left unmatched. This CDR3 has 14 residues. The CDR3 reads CASSSEKRGNEQFF. In nucleotides, the CDR3 is TGTGCCAGCAGCTCGGAAAAGCGGGGCAATGAGCAGTTCTTC.

V is TRBV20-1 and J is TRBJ1-3; TRBD1 agrees at 8 bases. Germline V lookup: CDR1 DFQATT, CDR2 SNEGSKA (reference sequence). V lost 3 bases to trimming and J lost 10 bases; unmatched junction nucleotides: 8. The length of the CDR3 is 13 residues. CDR3 region: CSARDRVRRTIYF. CDR3 bases: TGCAGTGCTAGGGACAGGGTGAGAAGGACCATATATTTT.